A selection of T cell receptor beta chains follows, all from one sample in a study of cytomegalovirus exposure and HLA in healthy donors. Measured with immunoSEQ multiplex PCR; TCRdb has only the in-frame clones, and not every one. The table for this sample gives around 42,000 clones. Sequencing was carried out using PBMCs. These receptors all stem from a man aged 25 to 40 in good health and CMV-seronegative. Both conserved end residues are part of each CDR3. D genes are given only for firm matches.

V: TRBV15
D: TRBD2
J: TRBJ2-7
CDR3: CATSGSGSRGEQYF
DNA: TGTGCCACCAGCGGTAGCGGGAGCAGGGGCGAGCAGTACTTC

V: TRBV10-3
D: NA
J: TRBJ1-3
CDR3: CAISFDPTGGNTIYF
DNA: TGTGCCATCAGTTTTGATCCCACAGGGGGAAACACCATATATTTT

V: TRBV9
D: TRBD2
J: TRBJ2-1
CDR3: CASSNLGGLASSGRHNEQFF
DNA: TGTGCCAGCAGCAATCTCGGGGGTTTGGCCTCCAGCGGGAGGCACAATGAGCAGTTCTTC

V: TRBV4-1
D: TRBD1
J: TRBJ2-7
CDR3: CASSQNRGQGRYEQYF
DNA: TGCGCCAGCAGCCAGAACAGGGGTCAAGGTCGCTACGAGCAGTACTTC

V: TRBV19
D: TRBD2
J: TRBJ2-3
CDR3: CASRKGLALTDTQYF
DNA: TGTGCCAGTAGGAAGGGACTAGCTCTCACAGATACGCAGTATTTT

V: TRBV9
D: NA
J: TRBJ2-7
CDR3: CASSTTGDSSSYEQYF
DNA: TGTGCCAGCAGCACTACAGGGGACTCGAGCTCCTACGAGCAGTACTTC

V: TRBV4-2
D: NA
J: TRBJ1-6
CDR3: CASSQEQRNSPLHF
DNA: TGTGCCAGCAGCCAAGAACAGAGAAATTCACCCCTCCACTTT

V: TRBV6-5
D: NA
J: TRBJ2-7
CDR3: CASSYSRGQYYEQYF
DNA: TGTGCCAGCAGTTACTCCCGTGGACAGTACTACGAGCAGTACTTC

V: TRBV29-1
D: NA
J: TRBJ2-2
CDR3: CSVATAVAGELFF
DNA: TGCAGCGTTGCTACCGCCGTGGCCGGGGAGCTGTTTTTT

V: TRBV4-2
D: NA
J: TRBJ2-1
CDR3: CASSQDRLKRNEQFF
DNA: TGTGCCAGCAGCCAAGATAGGCTGAAGCGGAATGAGCAGTTCTTC